The sequence of this T cell receptor beta chain was determined in a study of vaccination and CD4 T cells after COVID-19 (dated by TCRdb to the early 2020s). Some background on the complete study: Convalescent patients had a positive SARS-CoV-2 result on nasal swab PCR, and of these patients, fewer than ten had mild disease and one had severe disease. The convalescent cohort comprised six males and four females, including two Hispanic individuals, seven Caucasians, two Asians and one multiracial person. Participants got two doses of the Pfizer-BioNTech BNT162b2 vaccine (n=8) or two doses of the Moderna mRNA-1273 vaccine (n=2). Post-COVID blood samples were collected from convalescent patients a median of around 96 days after diagnosis, with a range of roughly 35 to 170 days. The time from the second vaccine dose to post-vaccine blood sampling had a median of roughly 72 days and ranged from 14 to 241 days. Culture stimuli were overlapping spike peptide pools from SARS-CoV-2 and from the common cold coronaviruses HCoV-NL63, HCoV-OC43 and HCoV-229E. In control cultures, a CEFX viral epitope pool was used as positive control, an HIV-1 Nef peptide pool was used as negative control, or no peptide was added. In 10 COVID-19 convalescent patients and several infection-naive healthy vaccine recipients, the spike-specific CD4+ TCR repertoire before mRNA vaccination was compared with the repertoire after mRNA vaccination. Overall study outcomes, separate from this receptor: An increase in the median number of SARS-CoV-2-reactive clonotypes from around 20 after infection to some 40 after vaccination was observed, but the change was not found to be significant. In convalescent patients, nearly all vaccine-specific clones (304 of 307) were found to be mono-reactive for SARS-CoV-2 spike rather than cross-reactive with common cold coronaviruses. The number of convalescent patients in the study was relatively small, and the study did not examine early timepoints following natural infection. In convalescent patients, a median about 90% of post-vaccine SARS-CoV-2-reactive clones were detected only after vaccination, and vaccine-specific priming was suggested by this finding.

This clonotype was counted only a few times. Its antigen specificity is not known. No base-level quality is on record; no much larger clone is a single base apart. The germline V gene gives CDR1 as SGHTA and CDR2 as FQGTGA. Trimming costs V 2 bases and J 8 bases, and their ends lie 12 bases apart. Inclusive of the bounding cysteine and phenylalanine, the CDR3 is 13 residues long. Just CDR3 DNA is preserved here, 39 bases in frame from base 1. The treatment or condition label corresponds to: approximately 9-day PBMC culture with coronavirus spike peptide pools or control peptides (ViraFEST assay). The study used the ViraFEST assay, which expanded antigen-specific T cells with peptide pools and then identified expanded clonotypes by TCR sequencing. The convalescent patients' positive SARS-CoV-2 PCR tests were from March to December 2020, which was before the Alpha, Beta and Delta variants emerged in the United States. Under 2.5 million PBMCs per well were cultured in IMDM with 5% human AB serum and around 10 IU/ml IL-2, plus 10 ug/ml peptide pools. Half of the culture medium was replaced with fresh IL-2-containing medium on days 3 and 7. After about 11 days of culture, CD4+ T cells were isolated by negative selection using the EasySep CD4+ T cell isolation kit. Ficoll-Paque Plus gradient centrifugation was used to isolate PBMCs from whole blood, and the isolated PBMCs were then either used fresh or cryopreserved at -140C. Triplicate wells were generally used for each culture condition.

The library was generated by PCR. TCR sequencing of DNA from cultured CD4+ T cells used the Oncomine TCR Beta short-read assay at the Johns Hopkins FTIC core. The QIAamp micro DNA kit was used to extract genomic DNA from the cultured CD4+ T cells. The Oncomine TCR Beta libraries from cultured CD4+ T cells were pooled using unique dual indexes and then sequenced on an Illumina iSeq 100. As for the authors' bioinformatics: Non-productive sequences were removed, and CDR3s not starting with C, not ending with F or W, or shorter than 7 amino acids were discarded. Antigen-specific clonotypes were identified using the MANAFEST web application through comparison of peptide-stimulated wells with reference and other culture wells. To be called positive, a clone needed an FDR below 0.05, an odds ratio above 5, and a productive frequency above 0.1% in at least two of three replicate wells. Cross-reactive clonotypes were defined as significantly expanded in both SARS-CoV-2 spike wells and at least one common cold coronavirus spike condition. Using R version 3.6.1, CDR3 homology was evaluated through Levenshtein distances (stringdist) along with unrooted phylogenetic trees (ape). TCRdb redid the processing of the public reads, applying fastp at Q25 and MiXCR, and retained in-frame beta chains. Duplicate CDR3 protein sequences are folded into a single record with the most common DNA and genes. The V and J calls, along with clone size, are taken from TCRdb and not from the paper's own processing. For this sample there are about 13,000 distinct CDR3 sequences; roughly a third appear just once. Roughly 10% of the sample belongs to the ten largest clones.

The chain is encoded by TRBV7-3 joined to TRBJ1-2, and the D gene may be TRBD1, 6 bases matching. Here the sequenced sample was CD4+ T cells from blood, cultured in vitro, taken after SARS-CoV-2 vaccination. The sequence came from a human donor who had recovered from COVID-19. The CDR3 region has the sequence CASSLSGAGGYTF. The nucleotide sequence is TGTGCCAGCAGCTTATCGGGGGCCGGGGGCTACACCTTC.